Sequencing of this T cell receptor beta chain was carried out in a study of a mutant IDH1 vaccine in newly diagnosed glioma. Study-level results: With respect to changes in top peripheral T cell clonotypes, pseudoprogression seemed unrelated.

Time point here: week 11, during vaccination. Vaccinated patients received 300 ug of mutant IDH1 20-mer peptide per dose, with topical imiquimod. Diagnosis in the donors showed new WHO grade 3 or 4 astrocytomas that were IDH1-mutant and ATRX-lost. The germline V gene has CDR1 MNHEY and CDR2 SMNVEV (reference sequence). The CDR3 runs 15 residues. V was clipped by 4 bases and J by 5 bases; unmatched bases: 7. Some clones are missing from TCRdb's copy, which holds only in-frame ones; the method was immunoSEQ multiplex PCR. The data show around 100,000 clones, 90% seen once. In the case of this clone: Its antigen remains unknown.

Here the sequenced sample was PBMCs, taken from a glioma patient whose treatment included an IDH1 peptide vaccine. The receptor's source is a woman between 45 and 60 years old with glioma. V usage is TRBV27 and J usage is TRBJ2-1; 8 bases match TRBD1. The CDR3 DNA is TGTGCCAGCAGTTCGCCAGGGGGCTACGACAATGAGCAGTTCTTC. Translated: CASSSPGGYDNEQFF.